A selection of T cell receptor beta chains follows, all from one sample in a study of blood T cell repertoires in COVID-19. Only in-frame clones appear in the TCRdb table, and some are missing; sequencing was by immunoSEQ multiplex PCR. Of over 150,000 clones in the sample, approximately 80% were seen once. The material sequenced was peripheral blood. These receptors came from a woman in her 40s with COVID-19, enrolled during active disease. Both conserved end residues are part of each CDR3. The order of the fields is V gene, CDR3 protein.

TRBV11-2 CASSSQGSGNTIYF
TRBV9 CASSVGHSGSIADTQYF
TRBV6-5 CASSLGQGKETQYF
TRBV6-5 CASSYGSRDYGYTF
TRBV2 CATQQDSGNTIYF
TRBV7-8 CASSPGGGAGANVLTF
TRBV19 CASSNREETQYF
TRBV3-1/TRBV3-2 CASRSDRDGHLAGAYEQYF
TRBV7-9 CASSSTSGGARETQYF
TRBV4-1 CASSQVSNTDTQYF
TRBV5-3 CARSLGQKETQYF
TRBV2 CATYQETQYF
TRBV18 CASSPPISVETQYF
TRBV19 CASSRTGRVKDTQYF
TRBV28 CATVRPGGTGNTEAFF
TRBV29-1 CSVDSTLGGGYTF
TRBV5-1 CASSLGGASGANVLTF
TRBV28 CASSLSQGALYGYTF
TRBV7-3 CASSYSGRQQETQYF
TRBV28 CASSITSAGSYEQYF
TRBV24-1 CATSDLAADTQYF
TRBV7-2 CASSLEYRGSGEQFF
TRBV4-1 CASSQNRGSNQPQHF
TRBV5-3 CARSYYRGTSGNTIYF
TRBV28 CASSVDPQGSNYGYTF
TRBV6-1 CASSEADTSRPQHF
TRBV5-5 CASSSGQGEMNTEAFF
TRBV5-8 CASSLVGEHYEQYF
TRBV28 CASSRSMNTEAFF
TRBV5-1 CASSRTGGDGNTIYF
TRBV7-6 CASSLGGSGGAYEQYF
TRBV6-4 CASRRGGSSTEAFF
TRBV11-2 CASSWGSTGEYSPLHF
TRBV3-1/TRBV3-2 CASSQDWGGYNEQFF
TRBV6-4 CASSAAGGGNQPQHF
TRBV6-1 CASSEAESGAYEQYF
TRBV11-3 CASSLDGRTGTEAFF
TRBV7-9 CASSQPGGNQPQHF
TRBV28 CASASMRGYTF
TRBV3-1/TRBV3-2 CASSPTMSSYNSPLHF
TRBV5-1 CASSSDSRDEQYF
TRBV5-1 CASSRGVAGYNEQFF
TRBV2 CANRQGMNTEAFF
TRBV3-1/TRBV3-2 CASSQEGARSQPQHF
TRBV6-2/TRBV6-3 CASSPPRVLQGRHPTIYF
TRBV7-9 CASSFGGNYGYTF
TRBV5-1 CASSPGQGFSSNQPQHF
TRBV5-1 CASRGDRGHSPLHF
TRBV5-1 CASSLVVAGGLQFF
TRBV7-6 CASGTDREFGDEQFF
TRBV9 CASSDPETDRPWGYTF
TRBV6-6 CASSPDRGRASNEKLFF
TRBV19 CASSTIFSGRGDNEQFF